This T cell receptor beta chain was identified during a study of shared clonotypes between healthy human individuals. Deletions cut 0 bases from V and 6 bases from J, with 14 bases between. The CDR3 loop spans 15 amino acids. Per the germline V gene, CDR1 is MGHRA and CDR2 is YSYEKL. Naive-designated CD8 cells lacked CD45RO, were positively enriched for CCR7, and omitted terminally differentiated effector memory CD45RA+ cells. Sequencing was performed with immunoSEQ multiplex PCR; in TCRdb, only in-frame clones are kept and a portion is missing. Found here are more than 500,000 clones, 90% to 95% of them singletons; the top ten hold approximately 0.12%.

Sequencing was carried out using naive CD8+ T cells sorted from blood. This receptor was obtained from a woman in her twenties or thirties in good health. The chain employs TRBV4-1 and TRBJ2-5; D may be TRBD1 (5 bases). CDR3 in amino acids: CASSQDRAGYKTQYF. CDR3 bases: TGCGCCAGCAGCCAAGATCGTGCAGGGTACAAGACCCAGTACTTC.